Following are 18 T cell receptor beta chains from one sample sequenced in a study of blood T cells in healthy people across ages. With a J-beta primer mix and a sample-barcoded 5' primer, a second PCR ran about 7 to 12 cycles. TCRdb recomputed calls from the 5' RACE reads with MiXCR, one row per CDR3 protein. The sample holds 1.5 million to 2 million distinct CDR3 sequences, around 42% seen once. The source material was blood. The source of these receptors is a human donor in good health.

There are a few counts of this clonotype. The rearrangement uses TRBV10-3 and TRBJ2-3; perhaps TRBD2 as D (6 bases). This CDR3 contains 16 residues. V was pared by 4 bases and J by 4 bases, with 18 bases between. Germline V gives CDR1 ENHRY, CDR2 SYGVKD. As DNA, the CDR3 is TGTGCCATCAGTGCCCGGGACTCTCTCCGAGCAGATACGCAGTATTTT. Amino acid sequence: CAISARDSLRADTQYF.

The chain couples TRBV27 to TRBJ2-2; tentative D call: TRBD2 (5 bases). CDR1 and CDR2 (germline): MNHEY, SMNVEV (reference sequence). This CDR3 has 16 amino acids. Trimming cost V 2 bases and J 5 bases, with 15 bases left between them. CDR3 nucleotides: TGTGCCAGCAGTTTACGGCTAGCCCTATATACCGGGGAGCTGTTTTTT. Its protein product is CASSLRLALYTGELFF.

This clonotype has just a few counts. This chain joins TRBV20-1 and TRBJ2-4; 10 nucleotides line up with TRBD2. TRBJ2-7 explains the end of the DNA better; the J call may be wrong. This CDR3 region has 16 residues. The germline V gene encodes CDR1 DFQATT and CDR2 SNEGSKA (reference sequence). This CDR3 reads CSASGASGGHVYEQYF. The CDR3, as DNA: TGCAGTGCTAGTGGGGCTAGCGGGGGTCACGTTTACGAGCAGTACTTC.

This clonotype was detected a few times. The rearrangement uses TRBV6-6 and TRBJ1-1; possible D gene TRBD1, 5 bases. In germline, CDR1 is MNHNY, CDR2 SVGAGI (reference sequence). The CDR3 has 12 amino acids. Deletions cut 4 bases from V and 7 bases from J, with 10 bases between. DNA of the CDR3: TGTGCCAGCAGTTTTTCGGGGGTTGAAGCTTTCTTT. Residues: CASSFSGVEAFF.

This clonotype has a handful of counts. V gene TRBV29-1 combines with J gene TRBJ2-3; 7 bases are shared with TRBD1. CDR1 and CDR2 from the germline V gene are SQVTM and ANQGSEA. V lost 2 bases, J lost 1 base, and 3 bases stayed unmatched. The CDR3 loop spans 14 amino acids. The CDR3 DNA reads TGCAGCGTTGAATCGGGACAGCGCACAGATACGCAGTATTTT. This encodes CSVESGQRTDTQYF.

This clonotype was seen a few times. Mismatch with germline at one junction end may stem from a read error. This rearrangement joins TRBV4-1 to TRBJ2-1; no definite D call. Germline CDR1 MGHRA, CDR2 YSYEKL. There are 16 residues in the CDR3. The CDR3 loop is CASSHTQRNSYNVQFF. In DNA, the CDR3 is TGCGCCAGCAGCCACACCCAACGAAACTCCTACAATGTGCAGTTCTTC.

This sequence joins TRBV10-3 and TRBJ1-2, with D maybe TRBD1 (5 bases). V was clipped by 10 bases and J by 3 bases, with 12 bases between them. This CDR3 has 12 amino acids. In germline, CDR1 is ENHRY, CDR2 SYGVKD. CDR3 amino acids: CASYGGDYGYTF. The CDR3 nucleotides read TGTGCCAGTTACGGGGGAGACTATGGCTACACCTTC.

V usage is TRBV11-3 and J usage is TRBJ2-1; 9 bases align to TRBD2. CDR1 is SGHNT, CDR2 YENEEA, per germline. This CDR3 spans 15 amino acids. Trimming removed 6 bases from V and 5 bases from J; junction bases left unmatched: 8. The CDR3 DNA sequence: TGTGCCAGCAGTTCCCAAGGACTAGCGAACAATGAGCAGTTCTTC. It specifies CASSSQGLANNEQFF.

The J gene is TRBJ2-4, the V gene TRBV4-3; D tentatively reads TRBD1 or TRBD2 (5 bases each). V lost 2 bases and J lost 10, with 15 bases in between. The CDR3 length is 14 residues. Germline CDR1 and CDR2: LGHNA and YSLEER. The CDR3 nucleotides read TGCGCCAGCAGCCAAAGGGACCGACTTCGAATTCAGTACTTC. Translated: CASSQRDRLRIQYF.

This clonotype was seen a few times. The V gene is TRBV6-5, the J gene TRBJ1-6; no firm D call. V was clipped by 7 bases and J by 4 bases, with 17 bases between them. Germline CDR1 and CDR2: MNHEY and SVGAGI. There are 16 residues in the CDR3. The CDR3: CASKPSSGEYNSPLHF. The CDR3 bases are TGTGCCAGCAAACCTTCCTCAGGAGAGTATAATTCACCCCTCCACTTT.

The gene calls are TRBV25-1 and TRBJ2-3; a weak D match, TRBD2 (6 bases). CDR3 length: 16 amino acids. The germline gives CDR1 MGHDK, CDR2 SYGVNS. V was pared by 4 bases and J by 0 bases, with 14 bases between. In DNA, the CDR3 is TGTGCCAGCAGTGCGATGGTTGGGGGGAGCACAGATACGCAGTATTTT. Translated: CASSAMVGGSTDTQYF.

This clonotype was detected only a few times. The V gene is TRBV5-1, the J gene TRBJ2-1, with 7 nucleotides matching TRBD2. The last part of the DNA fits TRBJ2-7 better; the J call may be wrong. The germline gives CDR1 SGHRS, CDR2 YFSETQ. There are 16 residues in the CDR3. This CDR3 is CASSSYLRGGSYEQYF. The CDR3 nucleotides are TGCGCCAGCAGCTCTTATCTGAGGGGAGGGAGCTACGAGCAGTACTTC.

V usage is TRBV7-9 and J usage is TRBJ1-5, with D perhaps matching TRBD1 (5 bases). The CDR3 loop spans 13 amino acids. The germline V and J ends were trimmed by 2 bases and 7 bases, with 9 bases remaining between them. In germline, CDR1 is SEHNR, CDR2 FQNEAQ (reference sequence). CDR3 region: CASSLTQGQPQHF. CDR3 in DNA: TGTGCCAGCAGCTTAACGCAGGGCCAGCCCCAGCATTTT.

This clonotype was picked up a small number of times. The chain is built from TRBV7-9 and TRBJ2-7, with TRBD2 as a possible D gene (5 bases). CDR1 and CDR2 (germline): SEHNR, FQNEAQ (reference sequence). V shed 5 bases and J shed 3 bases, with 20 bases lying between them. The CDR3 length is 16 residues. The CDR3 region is CASSGLDVDKYYEQYF. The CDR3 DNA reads TGTGCCAGCAGCGGACTCGACGTAGACAAGTACTACGAGCAGTACTTC.

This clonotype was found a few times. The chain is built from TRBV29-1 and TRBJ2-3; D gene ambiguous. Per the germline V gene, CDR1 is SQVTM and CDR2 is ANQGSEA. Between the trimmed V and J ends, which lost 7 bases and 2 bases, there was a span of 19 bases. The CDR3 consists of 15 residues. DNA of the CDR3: TGCAGCGCCCGGACCGGTACCTTTAACACAGATACGCAGTATTTT. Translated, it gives CSARTGTFNTDTQYF.

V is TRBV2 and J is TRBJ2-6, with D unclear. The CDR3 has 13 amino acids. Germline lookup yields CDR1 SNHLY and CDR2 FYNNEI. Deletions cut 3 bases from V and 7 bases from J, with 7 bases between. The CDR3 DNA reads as TGTGCCAGCAGTGATGGGTTTGCCAACGTCCTGACTTTC. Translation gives CASSDGFANVLTF.

The CDR3 loop reads CAISEADRAGGMAEAFF. The CDR3 bases are TGTGCCATCAGTGAAGCGGACAGGGCGGGTGGGATGGCTGAAGCTTTCTTT. The chain uses TRBV10-3 and TRBJ1-1, with TRBD1 identical over 8 bases. The CDR3 spans 17 residues. V shed 3 bases and J 6 bases; nucleotides not matched to a gene: 15. CDR1 and CDR2 (germline): ENHRY, SYGVKD.

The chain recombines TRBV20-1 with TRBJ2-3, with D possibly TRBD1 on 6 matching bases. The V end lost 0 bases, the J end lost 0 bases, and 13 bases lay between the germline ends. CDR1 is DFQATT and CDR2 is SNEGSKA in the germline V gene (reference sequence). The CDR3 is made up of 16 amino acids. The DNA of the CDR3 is TGCAGTGCTAGAGATCTATACAGGGACAGCACAGATACGCAGTATTTT. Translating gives CSARDLYRDSTDTQYF.